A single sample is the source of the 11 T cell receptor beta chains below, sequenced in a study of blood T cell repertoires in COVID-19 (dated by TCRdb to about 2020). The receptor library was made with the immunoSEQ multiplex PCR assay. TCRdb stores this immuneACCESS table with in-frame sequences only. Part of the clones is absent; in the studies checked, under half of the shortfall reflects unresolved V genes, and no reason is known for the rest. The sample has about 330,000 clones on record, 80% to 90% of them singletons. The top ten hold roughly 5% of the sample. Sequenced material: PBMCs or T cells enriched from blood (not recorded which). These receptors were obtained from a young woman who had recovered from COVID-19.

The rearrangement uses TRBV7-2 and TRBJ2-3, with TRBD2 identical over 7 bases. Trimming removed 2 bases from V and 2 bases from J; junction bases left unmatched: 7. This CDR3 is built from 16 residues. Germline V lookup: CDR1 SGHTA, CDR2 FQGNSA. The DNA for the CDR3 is TGTGCCAGCAGCTTAAGTCTAGCGGAAAACACAGATACGCAGTATTTT. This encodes CASSLSLAENTDTQYF.

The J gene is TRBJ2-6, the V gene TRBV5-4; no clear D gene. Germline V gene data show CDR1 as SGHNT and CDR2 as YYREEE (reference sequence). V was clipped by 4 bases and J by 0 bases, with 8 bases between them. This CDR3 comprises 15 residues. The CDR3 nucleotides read TGTGCCAGCAGCCCAATAGTCTCTGGGGCCAACGTCCTGACTTTC. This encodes CASSPIVSGANVLTF.

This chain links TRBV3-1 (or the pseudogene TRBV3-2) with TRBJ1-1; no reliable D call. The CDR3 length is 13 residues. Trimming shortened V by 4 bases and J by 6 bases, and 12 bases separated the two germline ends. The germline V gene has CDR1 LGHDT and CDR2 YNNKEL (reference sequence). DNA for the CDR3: TGTGCCAGCAGCCCTGGCGGTGGTGCTGAAGCTTTCTTT. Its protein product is CASSPGGGAEAFF.

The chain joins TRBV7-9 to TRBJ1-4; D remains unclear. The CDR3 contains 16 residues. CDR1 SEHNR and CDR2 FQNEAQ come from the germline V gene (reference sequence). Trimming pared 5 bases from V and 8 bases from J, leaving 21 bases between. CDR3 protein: CASSEGSAGGGEKLFF. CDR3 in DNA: TGTGCCAGCAGCGAGGGATCGGCAGGAGGCGGCGAAAAACTGTTTTTT. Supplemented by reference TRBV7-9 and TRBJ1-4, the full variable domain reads DTGVSQNPRHKITKRGQNVTFRCDPISEHNRLYWYRQTLGQGPEFLTYFQNEAQLEKSRLLSDRFSAERPKGSFSTLEIQRTEQGDSAMYLCASSEGSAGGGEKLFFGSGTQLSVL.

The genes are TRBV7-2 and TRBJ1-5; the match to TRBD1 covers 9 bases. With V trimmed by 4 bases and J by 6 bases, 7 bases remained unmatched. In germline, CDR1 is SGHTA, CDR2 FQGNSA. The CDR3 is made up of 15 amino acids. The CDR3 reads CASSYTGGAGQPQHF. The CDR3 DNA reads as TGTGCCAGCAGCTACACAGGGGGCGCGGGTCAGCCCCAGCATTTT.

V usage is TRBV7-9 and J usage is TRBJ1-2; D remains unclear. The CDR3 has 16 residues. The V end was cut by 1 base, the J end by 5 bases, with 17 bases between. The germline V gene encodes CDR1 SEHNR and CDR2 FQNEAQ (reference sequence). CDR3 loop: CASSLGPGRELYGYTF. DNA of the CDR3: TGTGCCAGCAGCTTAGGCCCGGGGAGGGAGTTGTATGGCTACACCTTC.

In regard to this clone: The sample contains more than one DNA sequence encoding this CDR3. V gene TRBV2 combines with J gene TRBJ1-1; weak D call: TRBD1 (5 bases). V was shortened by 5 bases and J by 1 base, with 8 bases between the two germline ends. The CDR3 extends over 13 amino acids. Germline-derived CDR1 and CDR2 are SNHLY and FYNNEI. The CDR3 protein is CASSWGGNTEAFF. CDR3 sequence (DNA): TGTGCCAGCAGTTGGGGGGGGAACACTGAAGCTTTCTTT.

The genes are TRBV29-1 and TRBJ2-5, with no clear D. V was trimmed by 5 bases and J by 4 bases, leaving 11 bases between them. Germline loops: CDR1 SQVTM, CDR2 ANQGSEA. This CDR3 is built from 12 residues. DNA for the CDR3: TGCAGCGTTTTTCGGGTCGGAGAGACCCAGTACTTC. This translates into CSVFRVGETQYF.

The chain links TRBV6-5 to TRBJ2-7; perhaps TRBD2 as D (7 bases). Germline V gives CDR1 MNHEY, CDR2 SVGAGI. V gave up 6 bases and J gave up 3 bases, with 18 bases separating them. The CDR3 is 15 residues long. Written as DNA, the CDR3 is TGTGCCAGCAGCCCCGTGGGGGGGCTGTACTACGAGCAGTACTTC. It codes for CASSPVGGLYYEQYF.

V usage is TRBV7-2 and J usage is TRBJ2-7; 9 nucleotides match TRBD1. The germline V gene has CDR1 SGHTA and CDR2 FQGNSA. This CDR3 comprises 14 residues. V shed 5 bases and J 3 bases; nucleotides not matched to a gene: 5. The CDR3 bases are TGTGCCAGCAGCAAACAGGGGGCGGGCTACGAGCAGTACTTC. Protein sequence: CASSKQGAGYEQYF. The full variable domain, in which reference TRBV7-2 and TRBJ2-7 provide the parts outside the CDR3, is GAGVSQSPSNKVTEKGKDVELRCDPISGHTALYWYRQSLGQGLEFLIYFQGNSAPDKSGLPSDRFSAERTGGSVSTLTIQRTQQEDSAVYLCASSKQGAGYEQYFGPGTRLTVT.

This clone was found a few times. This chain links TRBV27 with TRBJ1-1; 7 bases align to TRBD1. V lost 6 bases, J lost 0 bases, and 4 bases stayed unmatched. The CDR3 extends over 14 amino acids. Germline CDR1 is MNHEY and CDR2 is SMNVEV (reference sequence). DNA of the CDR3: TGTGCCAGCAGAAAAGGGGGCCTGAACACTGAAGCTTTCTTT. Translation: CASRKGGLNTEAFF.